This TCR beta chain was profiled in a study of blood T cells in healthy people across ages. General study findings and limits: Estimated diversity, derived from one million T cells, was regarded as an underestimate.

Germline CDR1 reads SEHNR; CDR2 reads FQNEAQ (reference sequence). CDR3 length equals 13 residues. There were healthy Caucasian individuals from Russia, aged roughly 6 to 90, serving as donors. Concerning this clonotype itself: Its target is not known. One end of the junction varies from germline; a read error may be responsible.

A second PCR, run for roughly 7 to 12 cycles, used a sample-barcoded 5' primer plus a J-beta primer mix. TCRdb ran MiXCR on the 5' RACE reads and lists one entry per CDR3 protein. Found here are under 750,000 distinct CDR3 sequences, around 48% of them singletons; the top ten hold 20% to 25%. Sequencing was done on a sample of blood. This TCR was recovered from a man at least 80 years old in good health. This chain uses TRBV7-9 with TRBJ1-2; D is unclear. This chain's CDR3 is CTSSMTLNYGYTF. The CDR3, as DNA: TGTACCAGCAGCATGACCCTTAACTATGGCTACACCTTC.